Each of the 22 T cell receptor beta chains below was sequenced from the same sample in a study of post-analysis software for immune sequencing data. Whole-study results and caveats: Elevated frequency relative to controls characterized roughly five TRBV segments in patients, TRBV5-6, TRBV5-1 and TRBV20-1 among them.

Antigen specificity for these receptors is unknown. Tagging with unique molecular identifiers was a feature of the TCR beta cDNA libraries. TCRdb re-derived calls from the PCR reads in MiXCR, one entry per CDR3 protein. The sample carries over 700,000 distinct CDR3 sequences, just under 30% recorded once. Sequencing was done on a sample of blood. The source of these receptors is a girl aged 10-17 years with multiple sclerosis.

This clonotype has more than one count but fewer than ten. V and J are TRBV21-1 and TRBJ2-3. TRBV21-1 is a known pseudogene. The CDR3 spans 13 residues. The CDR3 DNA sequence: TGTGCCAGCAATATTGGTTGGGCAGATACGCAGTATTTT. Protein: CASNIGWADTQYF.

V and J are TRBV2 and TRBJ1-5; TRBD1 agrees at 7 bases. The trim removed 7 bases at V and 1 base at J, leaving 10 bases unmatched. CDR1 SNHLY and CDR2 FYNNEI come from the germline V gene. The CDR3 has 16 amino acids. CDR3 sequence: CASIDREGGSNQPQHF. Here the CDR3 DNA reads TGTGCCAGCATAGACAGGGAAGGTGGAAGCAATCAGCCCCAGCATTTT.

The V gene is TRBV18, the J gene TRBJ1-5, with unresolved D. V was trimmed by 3 bases and J by 6 bases, leaving 9 bases between them. CDR3 length: 13 amino acids. Germline CDR1 KGHSH, CDR2 LQKENI. The CDR3 is CASSPRELQPQHF. The CDR3 bases are TGTGCCAGCTCACCCCGGGAGCTTCAGCCCCAGCATTTT.

V and J are TRBV9 and TRBJ2-3; 10 bases align to TRBD1. J lost 7 bases, V lost 5 bases, and 13 bases had no gene match. Per the germline V gene, CDR1 is SGDLS and CDR2 is YYNGEE. The CDR3 loop spans 16 amino acids. The CDR3 reads CASSLPGTGEQYTQYF. The CDR3 DNA is TGTGCCAGCAGTCTACCCGGGACAGGGGAACAATATACGCAGTATTTT. The full variable domain, with the rest looked up from reference TRBV9 and TRBJ2-3, is DSGVTQTPKHLITATGQRVTLRCSPRSGDLSVYWYQQSLDQGLQFLIQYYNGEERAKGNILERFSAQQFPDLHSELNLSSLELGDSALYFCASSLPGTGEQYTQYFGPGTRLTVL.

V gene TRBV20-1 combines with J gene TRBJ1-2; tentative D call: TRBD1 (6 bases). V was clipped by 7 bases and J by 7 bases, with 13 bases between them. The CDR3 has 11 amino acids. Germline CDR1 is DFQATT and CDR2 is SNEGSKA (reference sequence). The CDR3 bases are TGCAGTGGGATGGCAGGGGTTGGCTACACCTTC. Translated, it gives CSGMAGVGYTF.

This clonotype has a handful of counts. The CDR3 bases are TGTGCCAGCAGTTCTGTAACAGGGGCCCCCTACGAGCAGTACTTC. This translates into CASSSVTGAPYEQYF. The chain is built from TRBV6-2 or TRBV6-3 and TRBJ2-7, with 7 positions matching TRBD1. The V segment lost 4 bases and the J segment 2 bases; nucleotides outside the gene matches: 8. Germline loops: CDR1 MNHEY, CDR2 SVGEGT. The CDR3 sequence is 15 residues long.

V is TRBV29-1 and J is TRBJ2-2; D unresolved. V lost 4 bases to trimming and J lost 1 base, with 4 bases between them. The CDR3 length is 12 residues. CDR1 and CDR2 from the germline V gene are SQVTM and ANQGSEA. The CDR3 loop is CSVVQNTGELFF. The CDR3 coding sequence is TGCAGCGTTGTTCAGAACACCGGGGAGCTGTTTTTT.

The chain carries TRBV24-1 and TRBJ1-4; D unresolved. The CDR3 length is 13 residues. In germline, CDR1 is KGHDR, CDR2 SFDVKD. V dropped 3 bases and J dropped 9 bases, with 10 bases sitting between them. CDR3 nucleotides: TGTGCCACCAGTGATCGCGGACGGAAAAAACTGTTTTTT. The encoded protein is CATSDRGRKKLFF.

The chain combines TRBV29-1 with TRBJ1-1; TRBD1 might be the D (5 bases). Germline V CDR1 and CDR2: SQVTM, ANQGSEA. V lost 4 bases and J lost 10, with 19 bases in between. The CDR3 runs 13 residues. The CDR3 DNA is TGCAGCGTTGGACACAGGCTTGGGATCCCAGCTTTCTTT. The encoded protein is CSVGHRLGIPAFF. The variable domain in full, completed from reference TRBV29-1 and TRBJ1-1, reads SAVISQKPSRDICQRGTSLTIQCQVDSQVTMMFWYRQQPGQSLTLIATANQGSEATYESGFVIDKFPISRPNLTFSTLTVSNMSPEDSSIYLCSVGHRLGIPAFFGQGTRLTVV.

The rearrangement joins TRBV5-6 to TRBJ2-5; no firm D call. The CDR3 consists of 14 residues. Per the germline V gene, CDR1 is SGHDT and CDR2 is YYEEEE. V was cut by 6 bases and J by 5 bases, with 17 bases left in between. The CDR3 DNA sequence: TGTGCCAGCAACCAGCCGGGTAACGGGGAGACCCAGTACTTC. Amino acid sequence: CASNQPGNGETQYF.

This clonotype was observed a handful of times. The genes are TRBV20-1 and TRBJ2-1; 14 bases align to TRBD2. The length of the CDR3 is 18 residues. The trim removed 2 bases at V and 7 bases at J, leaving 13 bases unmatched. CDR1 is DFQATT, CDR2 SNEGSKA, per germline (reference sequence). CDR3 in amino acids: CSARFLRGLAGAQNEQFF. For the CDR3, the DNA is TGCAGTGCTAGATTTTTAAGGGGACTAGCGGGAGCTCAGAATGAGCAGTTCTTC.

This clonotype occurred a few times. The chain has TRBV7-2 and TRBJ1-5; D is uncertain. Trimming left V 1 base short and J 4 bases short, with 11 bases between. The CDR3 consists of 15 residues. Germline V gives CDR1 SGHTA, CDR2 FQGNSA. DNA of the CDR3: TGTGCCAGCAGCTTAGGGCACGGAAGGAATCAGCCCCAGCATTTT. This translates into CASSLGHGRNQPQHF.

There are a few counts of this clonotype. The CDR3 bases are TGTGCTAGTGGCTTAGGGCTAGCCTACAATGAGCAGTTCTTC. Translated: CASGLGLAYNEQFF. The chain couples TRBV12-5 to TRBJ2-1; D remains ambiguous. The CDR3 totals 14 residues. From germline, CDR1 is LGHNT and CDR2 FRNRAP. Trimming cost V 6 bases and J 2 bases, with 11 bases left between them.

This clonotype was seen only a few times. The chain joins TRBV12-3 or TRBV12-4 to TRBJ1-5; D gene uncertain. The CDR3 loop spans 12 amino acids. Trimming removed 5 bases at V and 9 bases at J, with 11 bases between. The CDR3: CASSPPGAPQHF. The CDR3 nucleotides are TGTGCCAGCAGTCCCCCGGGCGCGCCCCAGCATTTT.

V usage is TRBV29-1 and J usage is TRBJ2-1, with 7 bases that match TRBD2. J lost 0 bases, V lost 1 base, and 3 bases had no gene match. The CDR3 runs to 15 residues. Germline CDR1 SQVTM, CDR2 ANQGSEA. The DNA for the CDR3 is TGCAGCGTTGAAGCCCGCGGGAGCTCCTACAATGAGCAGTTCTTC. It codes for CSVEARGSSYNEQFF.

With respect to this clonotype: A single base separates this from a much larger clone, so it may be a read error. The J gene is TRBJ1-4, the V gene TRBV3-1; tentative D call: TRBD1 (6 bases). CDR3 length: 13 residues. Germline V gene data show CDR1 as LGHDT and CDR2 as YNNKEL (reference sequence). CDR3 protein: CASSQVRGEKRFF. The CDR3 DNA is TGTGCCAGCAGCCAGGTCAGGGGTGAAAAACGGTTTTTT.

In DNA, the CDR3 is TGCAGCGTCAGCATAGGGCCGAACACTGAAGCTTTCTTT. Its protein is CSVSIGPNTEAFF. The V and J genes are TRBV29-1 and TRBJ1-1, with no clear D. The CDR3 runs 13 residues. V lost 6 bases, J lost 1 base, and 12 bases lay in between. Germline V gene sequence: CDR1 SQVTM, CDR2 ANQGSEA. Variable domain in full (rest from reference TRBV29-1 and TRBJ1-1): SAVISQKPSRDICQRGTSLTIQCQVDSQVTMMFWYRQQPGQSLTLIATANQGSEATYESGFVIDKFPISRPNLTFSTLTVSNMSPEDSSIYLCSVSIGPNTEAFFGQGTRLTVV.

The rearrangement uses TRBV20-1 and TRBJ2-7; a weak D match, TRBD2 (6 bases). The CDR3 has 18 residues. The V gene's germline CDR1 is DFQATT and CDR2 SNEGSKA (reference sequence). V gave up 3 bases and J gave up 2 bases, with 26 bases separating them. For the CDR3, the DNA is TGCAGTGCTAGGACTTCCGGGACTCCTTCCCGGGCCACCTACGAGCAGTACTTC. Its protein is CSARTSGTPSRATYEQYF.

The rearrangement links TRBV15 to TRBJ1-1, with D uncertain. The CDR3 consists of 16 residues. CDR1 is LNHNV, CDR2 YYDKDF, per germline (reference sequence). V lost 0 bases and J 1 base, leaving 12 bases between the germline ends. The CDR3 region has the DNA TGTGCCACCAGCAGAGATGCAGGCAGGAGGAACACTGAAGCTTTCTTT. It translates to CATSRDAGRRNTEAFF.

The chain links TRBV28 to TRBJ1-2; TRBD1 is a possible D gene (6 bases). This CDR3 spans 15 amino acids. V was shortened by 6 bases and J by 0 bases, with 14 bases between the two germline ends. CDR1 is MDHEN, CDR2 SYDVKM, per germline. The CDR3 protein is CASSRTRTANYGYTF. CDR3 in DNA: TGTGCCAGCAGCCGGACACGGACAGCTAACTATGGCTACACCTTC.

This clonotype was seen more than once but under ten times. This chain links TRBV20-1 with TRBJ2-5; 7 nucleotides line up with TRBD1. Germline values: CDR1 DFQATT, CDR2 SNEGSKA (reference sequence). The CDR3 has 14 amino acids. J was trimmed by 3 bases and V by 5 bases; bases with no gene match: 9. The CDR3 DNA reads as TGCAGTGCTGGAACCGGGACAGCCAAAGAGACCCAGTACTTC. It encodes CSAGTGTAKETQYF.

This chain links TRBV2 with TRBJ2-3, with 15 bases matching TRBD2. After removal of 6 bases from V and 4 bases from J, the junction contained 5 bases not matched to a gene. Germline V gene data show CDR1 as SNHLY and CDR2 as FYNNEI. This CDR3 has 16 amino acids. Here the CDR3 reads CASSPGTSGRSDTQYF. Here the CDR3 DNA reads TGTGCCAGCAGCCCCGGGACTAGCGGGAGGTCAGATACGCAGTATTTT.